The entry below describes one TCR beta chain. V was clipped by 1 base and J by 11 bases, with 5 bases between them. The CDR3 length is 11 residues. Clones were read by immunoSEQ multiplex PCR, and TCRdb kept only the in-frame ones, dropping some. The repertoire holds hundreds of thousands of clones, with about 91% as singletons. The entry originates in a study of blood T cell repertoires in COVID-19. Background on the study: Researchers got acute and convalescent COVID-19 samples from the United States, Italy and Spain. Sample material is recorded as cDNA or gDNA derived from T cells, B-cell-depleted T cells, or PBMCs.

Material: peripheral blood. V is TRBV12-3 or TRBV12-4 and J is TRBJ1-4; D not resolved. The TCR sequence derives from a woman in her twenties or thirties who had recovered from COVID-19. The DNA for the CDR3 is TGTGCCAGCAGTTTAGGTCAGAAACTGTTTTTT. Residues: CASSLGQKLFF.